This entry features one T cell receptor (beta chain) sequence. Original processing notes: Amplification of reference gene primers provided the estimated nucleated cell counts. The repertoire was sequenced with immunoSEQ multiplex PCR; TCRdb's copy has only in-frame clones and lacks some. V, J and clone size are those of that table, while D and trimming were read from the DNA. The sample holds 160,000 or so clones, 79% seen once. This sample is drawn from a study of blood T cell repertoires in COVID-19. Overall study context: Sites in the United States, Italy and Spain provided acute and convalescent COVID-19 samples.

Those enrolled in Seattle joined during active infection and were followed longitudinally afterward. Sequencing was carried out using peripheral blood. This clonotype was sampled from an older woman with COVID-19, enrolled during active disease.

The CDR3 DNA follows: TGCGCCAGCAGCCGCCTACTGAGGGTGGGACAGGGGAATGAGCTGTTTTTT. It encodes CASSRLLRVGQGNELFF. This chain joins TRBV4-3 and TRBJ2-2, with TRBD1 matching 10 bases. The J segment lost 11 bases and the V segment lost 4 bases, leaving 16 bases of the junction unmatched. The CDR3 covers 17 residues. Germline CDR1 LGHNA, CDR2 YSLEER.